This TCR beta chain stems from a study of T cells in Graves' hyperthyroidism and ophthalmopathy. TCR beta CDR3 regions were amplified from RNA. HTBI primers were used for first-round RT-PCR of the TCR CDR3. MiXCR was run by TCRdb on the multiplex PCR reads, yielding one entry per CDR3 protein. The top ten clones hold about 9.1% of a sample with hundreds of thousands of distinct CDR3 sequences, 13% of them seen once. Study outcomes and limitations: Ophthalmopathy, as predicted by the model, came a median 6.5 months after the prediction. Most thyroid clonotypes with frequency above 0.001 were detected in blood.

Turning to this clonotype: Its antigen is currently unknown.

The CDR3 has 14 amino acids. The germline V gene encodes CDR1 SGHTS and CDR2 YDEGEE. Between the trimmed V and J ends, which lost 0 bases and 9 bases, there was a span of 13 bases. Those patients with uncontrolled infection, other autoimmune disease, pregnancy or lactation were excluded. Each diagnosis was grounded in clinical symptoms, serum thyroxine and TRAb, thyroid ultrasound, and orbital computed tomography. Sequences were obtained from blood. The receptor comes from a woman aged 18 to 35 with Graves' hyperthyroidism. The chain uses TRBV5-8 and TRBJ1-5; a weak D match, TRBD1 (6 bases). The CDR3 DNA reads TGTGCCAGCAGCTTGGTCCCAGGGGAGTCGCCCCAGCATTTT. Amino acids: CASSLVPGESPQHF.